These 7 T cell receptor beta chains came from one sample sequenced in a study of cytomegalovirus exposure and HLA in healthy donors. 13 Jbeta primers and 60 Vbeta primers were used for the PCR. Method: immunoSEQ multiplex PCR; TCRdb's copy keeps in-frame clones and lacks some. The profile shows fewer than 250,000 clones, under 80% of them singletons. The specimen sequenced was PBMCs. The receptors originated from a girl between 2 and 10 years old in good health and CMV-seronegative.

The chain couples TRBV7-9 to TRBJ2-1, with TRBD2 matching 7 bases. Per the germline V gene, CDR1 is SEHNR and CDR2 is FQNEAQ (reference sequence). Trimming at V came to 2 bases and at J to 0 bases, leaving 1 base not matched to a gene. The CDR3 is 15 amino acids. The CDR3, as DNA: TGTGCCAGCAGCTTACGGGGGGACTCCTACAATGAGCAGTTCTTC. This codes for CASSLRGDSYNEQFF.

The chain joins TRBV6-5 to TRBJ2-7; 9 bases align to TRBD1. Germline loops: CDR1 MNHEY, CDR2 SVGAGI. The CDR3 totals 15 residues. J gave up 5 bases and V 2 bases, and 7 bases lay outside the gene matches. In DNA form, the CDR3 reads TGTGCCAGCAGTTACGGGGGACAGGGTATGAACGAGCAGTACTTC. The encoded protein is CASSYGGQGMNEQYF.

The rearrangement joins TRBV19 to TRBJ2-7, with 7 bases that match TRBD1. Germline V CDR1 and CDR2: LNHDA, SQIVND (reference sequence). With 4 bases clipped from V and 3 bases from J, the junction kept 6 bases outside the gene matches. CDR3 length equals 14 residues. The CDR3 nucleotides are TGTGCCAGTAGTACCCGGGACAGTAGCTACGAGCAGTACTTC. This translates into CASSTRDSSYEQYF.

This chain connects TRBV27 to TRBJ2-7; D may be TRBD1 (5 bases). This CDR3 spans 15 amino acids. Germline CDR1 and CDR2: MNHEY and SMNVEV (reference sequence). The ends were cut back, 3 bases at V and 2 bases at J, with 14 bases in the middle. This chain's CDR3 is CASSFRPTETYEQYF. Here the CDR3 DNA reads TGTGCCAGCAGTTTCCGACCGACAGAAACCTACGAGCAGTACTTC.

This clone has just one count. This rearrangement joins TRBV19 to TRBJ2-2; the match to TRBD2 covers 8 bases. Germline CDR1 and CDR2: LNHDA and SQIVND (reference sequence). The CDR3 length is 15 residues. After removal of 5 bases from V and 1 base from J, the junction contained 3 bases not matched to a gene. CDR3 bases: TGTGCCAGTAGTCGGGGGGGCTGGAACACCGGGGAGCTGTTTTTT. This translates into CASSRGGWNTGELFF. The full variable domain, in which reference TRBV19 and TRBJ2-2 provide the parts outside the CDR3, is DGGITQSPKYLFRKEGQNVTLSCEQNLNHDAMYWYRQDPGQGLRLIYYSQIVNDFQKGDIAEGYSVSREKKESFPLTVTSAQKNPTAFYLCASSRGGWNTGELFFGEGSRLTVL.

The chain links TRBV15 to TRBJ2-5, with 7 bases matching TRBD1. Germline V gives CDR1 LNHNV, CDR2 YYDKDF (reference sequence). With V trimmed by 3 bases and J by 4 bases, 14 bases remained unmatched. The CDR3 spans 17 residues. The CDR3 protein is CATSRAPDRDFPETQYF. In nucleotides, the CDR3 is TGTGCCACCAGCAGGGCTCCAGACAGGGATTTTCCAGAGACCCAGTACTTC.

The chain has TRBV7-8 and TRBJ2-7; TRBD2 matches at 7 bases. The CDR3 extends over 15 amino acids. Germline-derived CDR1 and CDR2 are SGHVS and FQNEAQ. The trim removed 3 bases at V and 0 bases at J, leaving 5 bases unmatched. CDR3 DNA sequence: TGTGCCAGCAGCTTGGGGAGCGGGATCTCCTACGAGCAGTACTTC. This translates into CASSLGSGISYEQYF.